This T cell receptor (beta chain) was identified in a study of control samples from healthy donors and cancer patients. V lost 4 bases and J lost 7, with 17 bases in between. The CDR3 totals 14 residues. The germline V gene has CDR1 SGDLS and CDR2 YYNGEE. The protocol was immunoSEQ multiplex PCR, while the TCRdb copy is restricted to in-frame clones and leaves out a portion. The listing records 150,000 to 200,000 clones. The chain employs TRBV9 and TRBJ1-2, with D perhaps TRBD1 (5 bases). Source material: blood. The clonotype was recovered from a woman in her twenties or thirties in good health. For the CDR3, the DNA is TGTGCCAGCAGCCCATTAACGTGGGGACCTGGCTACACCTTC. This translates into CASSPLTWGPGYTF.